This T cell receptor beta chain stems from a study of blood T cell repertoires in COVID-19. About the study: COVID-19 samples from acute and convalescent phases originated in the United States, Italy and Spain. T cells, B-cell-depleted T cells, or PBMCs provided the cDNA or gDNA that served as material.

The CDR3 runs to 13 residues. With 3 bases removed from V and 3 bases from J, the gap between germline ends came to 8 bases. Per the germline V gene, CDR1 is MDHEN and CDR2 is SYDVKM. Sequenced by immunoSEQ multiplex PCR; TCRdb stores in-frame clones only, minus some. The table has roughly 250,000 clones, around 83% seen once; the top ten hold around 6.8%. Sequencing used peripheral blood. The chain couples TRBV28 to TRBJ1-2; no definite D call. The TCR comes from a woman aged 50 to 65 with acute or convalescent COVID-19. CDR3 loop: CASSLLSYYGYTF. CDR3 coding DNA: TGTGCCAGCAGTTTGCTTAGTTACTATGGCTACACCTTC.